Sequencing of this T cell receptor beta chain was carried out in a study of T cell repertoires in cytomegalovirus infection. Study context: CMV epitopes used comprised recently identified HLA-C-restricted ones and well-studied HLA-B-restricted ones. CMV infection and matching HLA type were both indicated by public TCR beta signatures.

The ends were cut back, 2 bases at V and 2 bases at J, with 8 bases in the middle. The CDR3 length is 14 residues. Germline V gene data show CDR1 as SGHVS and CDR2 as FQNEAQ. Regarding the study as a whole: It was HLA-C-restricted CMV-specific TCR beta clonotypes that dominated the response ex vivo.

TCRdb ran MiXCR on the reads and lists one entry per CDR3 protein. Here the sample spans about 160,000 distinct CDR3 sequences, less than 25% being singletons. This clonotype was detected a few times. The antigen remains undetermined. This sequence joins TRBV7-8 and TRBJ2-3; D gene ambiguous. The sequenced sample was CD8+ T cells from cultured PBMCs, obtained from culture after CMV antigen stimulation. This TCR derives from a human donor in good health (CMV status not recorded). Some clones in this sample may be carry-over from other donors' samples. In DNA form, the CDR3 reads TGTGCCAGCAGCTTATTGGAGTTCACAGATACGCAGTATTTT. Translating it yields CASSLLEFTDTQYF.